A selection of T cell receptor beta chains follows, all from one sample in a study of identical twins. A single record per CDR3 protein comes from TCRdb applying MiXCR to the 5' RACE reads. The table shows 500,000 to 700,000 distinct CDR3 sequences, with about 7.6% occurring only once. Another study also made use of these data, one on yellow fever vaccine responses in identical twins.

Sequencing was done on a sample of PBMCs. These receptors all stem from a woman younger than 30 in good health. Each CDR3 is given with its conserved first and last residue. A D gene is named only where the DNA matches it firmly. The size of a clone is reported for some rows only, either as once, few or many, or as a class for expanded clones.

clone_size d_call j_call cdr3_length v_call cdr3_aa cdr3_nt
few TRBD2 TRBJ2-3 15 TRBV12-3/TRBV12-4 CASSFPGLAGDTQYF TGTGCCAGCAGTTTTCCGGGACTAGCGGGGGATACGCAGTATTTT
- TRBD2 TRBJ2-5 16 TRBV7-6 CASSLGAGGQVETQYF TGTGCCAGCAGCTTAGGAGCGGGAGGGCAGGTGGAGACCCAGTACTTC
many - TRBJ2-5 14 TRBV7-9 CASSTWGGQETQYF TGTGCCAGCAGCACCTGGGGCGGTCAAGAGACCCAGTACTTC
- - TRBJ2-7 15 TRBV24-1 CATSDSTGNFYEQYF TGTGCCACCAGTGATTCCACAGGGAATTTCTACGAGCAGTACTTC
- - TRBJ2-3 13 TRBV7-2 CASSPDSRDTQYF TGTGCCAGCAGCCCAGACTCGAGAGATACGCAGTATTTT
many - TRBJ2-5 14 TRBV2 CASSRLGTQETQYF TGTGCCAGCAGTCGCCTCGGGACACAAGAGACCCAGTACTTC
many - TRBJ2-7 16 TRBV12-3/TRBV12-4 CASSSGLAISSYEQYF TGTGCCAGCAGTTCGGGTCTAGCTATCAGCTCCTACGAGCAGTACTTC
many - TRBJ1-1 14 TRBV7-9 CASSFEGPAAEAFF TGTGCCAGCAGCTTCGAGGGGCCGGCGGCCGAAGCTTTCTTT
few - TRBJ2-3 11 TRBV7-9 CATGATDTQYF TGTGCGACGGGGGCAACAGATACGCAGTATTTT
- - TRBJ1-2 15 TRBV4-1 CASSRPLGQEYGYTF TGCGCCAGCAGCCGCCCGCTGGGGCAGGAATATGGCTACACCTTC
few TRBD2 TRBJ2-7 14 TRBV7-9 CASSTGGAKYEQYF TGTGCCAGCAGCACGGGGGGAGCGAAATACGAGCAGTACTTC
- TRBD1 TRBJ2-7 13 TRBV28 CASGQGSSYEQYF TGTGCCAGCGGACAGGGGAGCTCCTACGAGCAGTACTTC
few - TRBJ2-2 16 TRBV7-9 CASSSRDGTNTGELFF TGTGCCAGCAGCAGCCGGGACGGAACGAACACCGGGGAGCTGTTTTTT
- TRBD2 TRBJ2-7 17 TRBV7-9 CASSKPRTSGSSYEQYF TGTGCCAGCAGCAAACCACGGACTAGCGGGAGTAGCTACGAGCAGTACTTC
few - TRBJ1-2 11 TRBV3-1 CASSDLLGYTF TGTGCCAGCAGTGACCTGCTAGGCTACACCTTC
- - TRBJ1-6 16 TRBV19 CASSIITGQRNSPLHF TGTGCCAGTAGTATAATCACCGGGCAGCGCAATTCACCCCTCCACTTT
many - TRBJ2-7 15 TRBV5-1 CASSPRGGGTYEQYF TGCGCCAGCAGCCCCAGAGGTGGCGGCACCTACGAGCAGTACTTC
- - TRBJ2-1 15 TRBV5-6 CASSRRLTRVGEQFF TGTGCCAGCAGCCGCCGACTAACCCGTGTAGGTGAGCAGTTCTTC